The clone carrying this TCR beta chain was recorded once. What it binds is unknown. This specimen belongs to a study of T cell responses to AZD1222 COVID-19 vaccine. The CDR3 is made up of 15 amino acids. V lost 4 bases and J lost 2; bases outside the gene matches: 5. CDR1 is SGHRS, CDR2 YFSETQ, per germline. The method was immunoSEQ multiplex PCR; TCRdb's version includes in-frame clones alone and lacks a portion of them. The sample holds 120,000 to 150,000 clones; 85% to 90% are singletons and the top ten take approximately 5%. General observations from the study: Two AZD1222 administrations were followed by greater Spike-specific TCR breadth and depth. In a largely white British group with more females than males, clonal diversity was possibly underestimated. The CD4 TCRs associated with vaccination extended across spike and predominated at 160-218 and 743-854. Just a handful of people given AZD1222 tested seropositive at baseline.

This sequence originates from an adult who received the AZD1222 COVID-19 vaccine. Sequenced here: peripheral blood, sampled 28 days after the second AZD1222 dose. The rearrangement uses TRBV5-1 and TRBJ2-5; 10 bases align to TRBD2. The CDR3 is CASSAGTSVQETQYF. The CDR3 DNA reads as TGCGCCAGCAGCGCCGGGACTAGCGTACAAGAGACCCAGTACTTC.